This entry lists 12 T cell receptor beta chains sequenced from one sample in a study of beta chain features in type 1 diabetes. Reverse transcription of all isolated RNA meant that expressed TCRB transcripts were sequenced. The data were produced by immunoSEQ multiplex PCR, yet TCRdb's version contains in-frame clones alone and is incomplete. The sample shows 40,000 to 45,000 clones, around 49% of them seen only once. The sample consisted of central memory CD4+ T cells from blood. Every receptor here comes from a woman between 18 and 29 years old in good health.

The chain joins TRBV19 to TRBJ1-2; 7 nucleotides agree with TRBD1. V lost 3 bases and J lost 7; bases outside the gene matches: 8. CDR1 LNHDA and CDR2 SQIVND come from the germline V gene (reference sequence). The CDR3 is made up of 14 amino acids. DNA for the CDR3: TGTGCCAGTAGTATTGGGGACAGTCTGACTGGCTACACCTTC. This translates into CASSIGDSLTGYTF.

The chain joins TRBV5-1 to TRBJ2-1, with TRBD1 as a possible D gene (6 bases). V was pared by 0 bases and J by 8 bases, with 12 bases between. Germline CDR1 and CDR2: SGHRS and YFSETQ. The CDR3 is made up of 14 amino acids. CDR3 region: CASSLDPQGDEQFF. DNA for the CDR3: TGCGCCAGCAGCTTGGATCCACAGGGAGATGAGCAGTTCTTC.

The chain has TRBV5-1 and TRBJ1-1, with TRBD1 matching over 7 bases. Unmatched junction bases numbered 20, after V lost 7 bases and J lost 5 bases. Germline loops: CDR1 SGHRS, CDR2 YFSETQ. The CDR3 spans 17 residues. This CDR3 is CASASSGQGEYVTEAFF. CDR3 DNA sequence: TGCGCCAGCGCCTCCTCCGGGCAGGGGGAATATGTAACTGAAGCTTTCTTT.

This chain links TRBV7-2 with TRBJ2-1; 15 nucleotides match TRBD2. This CDR3 region has 18 residues. Germline-derived CDR1 and CDR2 are SGHTA and FQGNSA. Unmatched junction bases numbered 11, after V lost 3 bases and J lost 8 bases. The CDR3 coding sequence is TGTGCCAGCAGCTTGGGCGGACTAGCGGGAGGGCCTGGCGATGAGCAGTTCTTC. As protein: CASSLGGLAGGPGDEQFF.

This chain connects TRBV14 to TRBJ1-2; 10 nucleotides line up with TRBD1. CDR3 length equals 14 residues. V gave up 2 bases and J gave up 4 bases; unmatched junction bases: 1. From germline, CDR1 is SGHDN and CDR2 FVKESK. CDR3 amino acids: CASSQWTGGYGYTF. CDR3 nucleotide sequence: TGTGCCAGCAGCCAATGGACAGGGGGCTATGGCTACACCTTC.

The chain carries TRBV7-9 and TRBJ2-5; perhaps TRBD2 as D (6 bases). V lost 1 base and J 2 bases, leaving 11 bases between the germline ends. The length of the CDR3 is 15 residues. Germline V CDR1 and CDR2: SEHNR, FQNEAQ (reference sequence). The chain's CDR3 is CASSLVPGLQETQYF. The CDR3 DNA follows: TGTGCCAGCAGCTTAGTGCCCGGACTACAAGAGACCCAGTACTTC. The full variable domain, with the rest looked up from reference TRBV7-9 and TRBJ2-5, is DTGVSQNPRHKITKRGQNVTFRCDPISEHNRLYWYRQTLGQGPEFLTYFQNEAQLEKSRLLSDRFSAERPKGSFSTLEIQRTEQGDSAMYLCASSLVPGLQETQYFGPGTRLLVL.

The chain combines TRBV7-2 with TRBJ2-3, with D possibly being TRBD1 (6 bases). The ends were cut back, 6 bases at V and 2 bases at J, with 12 bases in the middle. Germline loops: CDR1 SGHTA, CDR2 FQGNSA. The CDR3 covers 14 residues. CDR3 amino acids: CASSVDSNTDTQYF. DNA of the CDR3: TGTGCCAGCAGTGTGGACAGTAACACAGATACGCAGTATTTT.

A few counts support this clone. The V call is TRBV7-2, the J call TRBJ2-3; a possible D gene is TRBD2 (5 bases). V gave up 2 bases and J gave up 3 bases, with 12 bases separating them. This CDR3 spans 15 amino acids. Germline loops: CDR1 SGHTA, CDR2 FQGNSA. DNA of the CDR3: TGTGCCAGCAGCTTATCGCGAGGGCCTACAGATACGCAGTATTTT. This gives the protein CASSLSRGPTDTQYF.

The chain carries TRBV5-1 and TRBJ1-4, with 10 bases fitting TRBD1. This CDR3 comprises 15 residues. V shed 9 bases, J shed 0 bases, and the junction held 5 bases outside the gene matches. From germline, CDR1 is SGHRS and CDR2 YFSETQ. Here the CDR3 reads CAIGTGDATNEKLFF. The CDR3 DNA is TGCGCCATCGGGACAGGGGACGCAACTAATGAAAAACTGTTTTTT. The entire variable domain, with the rest obtained from reference TRBV5-1 and TRBJ1-4, is as follows: KAGVTQTPRYLIKTRGQQVTLSCSPISGHRSVSWYQQTPGQGLQFLFEYFSETQRNKGNFPGRFSGRQFSNSRSEMNVSTLELGDSALYLCAIGTGDATNEKLFFGSGTQLSVL.

This rearrangement joins TRBV5-4 to TRBJ1-2, with D perhaps matching TRBD1 (6 bases). The CDR3 consists of 14 residues. The germline gives CDR1 SGHNT, CDR2 YYREEE (reference sequence). The V and J ends lost 3 bases and 7 bases respectively, with 16 bases between them. The CDR3 bases are TGTGCCAGCAGCTCCGGGGGGGGCACTATTGGCTACACCTTC. This codes for CASSSGGGTIGYTF.

The CDR3 loop is CASSSSGGAVDEQFF. In DNA, the CDR3 is TGTGCCAGCAGCTCTAGCGGGGGGGCCGTCGATGAGCAGTTCTTC. This chain uses TRBV7-9 with TRBJ2-1, with 12 bases that match TRBD2. CDR1 and CDR2 (germline): SEHNR, FQNEAQ (reference sequence). The CDR3 is made up of 15 amino acids. The junction had 6 bases not matched to a gene; V was cut back by 4 bases and J by 8 bases.

The chain has TRBV9 and TRBJ2-7; 13 bases line up with TRBD2. V lost 4 bases, J lost 8 bases, and 9 bases stayed unmatched. Per the germline V gene, CDR1 is SGDLS and CDR2 is YYNGEE. There are 15 residues in the CDR3. Written as DNA, the CDR3 is TGTGCCAGCAGCTTTACCGGGACTAGCGGGGCCCAGCAGTACTTC. Translation gives CASSFTGTSGAQQYF.